This T cell receptor (beta chain) was retrieved from a study of ipilimumab plus nivolumab after autologous stem cell transplantation. Background on the study: Median doses per patient: a few ipilimumab, under 10 nivolumab. Myeloma cases were transplant-naive high-risk or relapsed within 3 years post first autologous transplant.

The CDR3 is 11 amino acids. Looked up from germline, CDR1 is SEHNR and CDR2 is FQNEAQ (reference sequence). Profiled with immunoSEQ multiplex PCR; TCRdb holds only in-frame clones, not every one. The repertoire holds tens of thousands of clones, with 90% to 95% as singletons. Ipilimumab, 1 mg/kg, started 14 to 28 days after autologous transplant. Patients got 3 mg/kg IV nivolumab weeks 1, 4, 7, 10, then biweekly through week 26. The sequence came from a male donor with multiple myeloma. The rearrangement links TRBV7-9 to TRBJ2-5; D ambiguous. The DNA end is more similar to TRBJ2-7, so the J call may be wrong. The sequencing used PBMCs, collected in a trial of ipilimumab plus nivolumab as post-transplant consolidation. The CDR3 DNA is TGTGCCAGCAGCATAACCTACGAGCAGTACTTC. This translates into CASSITYEQYF.